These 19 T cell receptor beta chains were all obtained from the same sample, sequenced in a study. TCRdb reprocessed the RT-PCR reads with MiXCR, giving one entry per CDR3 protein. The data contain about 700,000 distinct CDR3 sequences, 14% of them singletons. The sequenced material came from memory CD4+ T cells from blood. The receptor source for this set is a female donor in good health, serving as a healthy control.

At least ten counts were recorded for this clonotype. CDR3 in amino acids: CASSGIGQGGVRYNEQFF. The CDR3 DNA reads as TGCGCCAGCAGCGGGATCGGACAGGGGGGAGTTAGGTACAATGAGCAGTTCTTC. This sequence joins TRBV5-1 and TRBJ2-1; 10 nucleotides align to TRBD1. The CDR3 covers 18 residues. After removal of 4 bases from V and 4 bases from J, the junction contained 14 bases not matched to a gene. The germline V gene encodes CDR1 SGHRS and CDR2 YFSETQ. The full variable domain, with the rest looked up from reference TRBV5-1 and TRBJ2-1, is KAGVTQTPRYLIKTRGQQVTLSCSPISGHRSVSWYQQTPGQGLQFLFEYFSETQRNKGNFPGRFSGRQFSNSRSEMNVSTLELGDSALYLCASSGIGQGGVRYNEQFFGPGTRLTVL.

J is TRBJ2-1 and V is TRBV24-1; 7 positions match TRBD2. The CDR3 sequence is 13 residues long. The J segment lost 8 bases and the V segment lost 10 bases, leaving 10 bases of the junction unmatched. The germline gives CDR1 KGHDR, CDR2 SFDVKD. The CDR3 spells CATEGGSSDEQFF. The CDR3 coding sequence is TGTGCCACGGAGGGCGGGAGTTCGGATGAGCAGTTCTTC.

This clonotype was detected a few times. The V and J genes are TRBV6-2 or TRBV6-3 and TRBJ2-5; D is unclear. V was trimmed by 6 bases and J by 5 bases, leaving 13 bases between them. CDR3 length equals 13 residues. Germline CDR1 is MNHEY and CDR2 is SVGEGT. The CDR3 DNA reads TGTGCCAGCAGGTGGAGTAACCGGGAGACCCAGTACTTC. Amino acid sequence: CASRWSNRETQYF.

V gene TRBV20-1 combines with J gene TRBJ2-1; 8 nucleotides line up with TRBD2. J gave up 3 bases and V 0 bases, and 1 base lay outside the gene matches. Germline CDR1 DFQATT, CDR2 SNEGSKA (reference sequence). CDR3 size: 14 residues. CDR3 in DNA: TGCAGTGCTAGAGAACTAGCGGTCTACAATGAGCAGTTCTTC. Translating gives CSARELAVYNEQFF.

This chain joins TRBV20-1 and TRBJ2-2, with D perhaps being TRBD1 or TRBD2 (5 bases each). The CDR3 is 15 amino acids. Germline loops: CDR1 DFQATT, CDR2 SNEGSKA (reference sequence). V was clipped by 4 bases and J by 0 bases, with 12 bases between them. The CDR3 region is CSAIEGTPNTGELFF. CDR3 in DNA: TGCAGTGCTATAGAGGGGACCCCGAACACCGGGGAGCTGTTTTTT.

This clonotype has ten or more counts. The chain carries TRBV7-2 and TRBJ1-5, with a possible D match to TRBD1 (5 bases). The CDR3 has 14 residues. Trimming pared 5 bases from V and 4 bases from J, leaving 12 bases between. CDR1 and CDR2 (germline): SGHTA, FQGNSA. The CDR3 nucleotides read TGTGCCAGCAGCGACGGGGCGGGGAATCAGCCCCAGCATTTT. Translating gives CASSDGAGNQPQHF.

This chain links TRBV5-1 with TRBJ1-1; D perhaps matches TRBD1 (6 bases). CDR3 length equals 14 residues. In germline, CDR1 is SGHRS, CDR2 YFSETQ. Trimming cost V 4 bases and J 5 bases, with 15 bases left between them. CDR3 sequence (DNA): TGCGCCAGCAGCCCTGGCTCAGGGGCGACTGAAGCTTTCTTT. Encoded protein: CASSPGSGATEAFF.

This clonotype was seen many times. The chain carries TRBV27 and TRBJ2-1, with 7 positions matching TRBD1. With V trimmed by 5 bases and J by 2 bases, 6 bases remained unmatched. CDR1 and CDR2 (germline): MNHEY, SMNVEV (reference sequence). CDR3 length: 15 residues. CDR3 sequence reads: CASSPRGLAYNEQFF. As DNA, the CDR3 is TGTGCCAGCAGTCCTAGGGGGCTAGCCTACAATGAGCAGTTCTTC.

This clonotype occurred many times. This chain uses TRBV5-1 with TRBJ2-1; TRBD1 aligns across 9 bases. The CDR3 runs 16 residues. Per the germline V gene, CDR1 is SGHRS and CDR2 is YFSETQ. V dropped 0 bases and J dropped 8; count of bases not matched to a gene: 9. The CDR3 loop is CASSLGDREGWHEQFF. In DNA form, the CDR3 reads TGCGCCAGCAGCTTGGGGGACAGGGAGGGCTGGCATGAGCAGTTCTTC. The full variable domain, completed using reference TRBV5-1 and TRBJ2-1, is KAGVTQTPRYLIKTRGQQVTLSCSPISGHRSVSWYQQTPGQGLQFLFEYFSETQRNKGNFPGRFSGRQFSNSRSEMNVSTLELGDSALYLCASSLGDREGWHEQFFGPGTRLTVL.

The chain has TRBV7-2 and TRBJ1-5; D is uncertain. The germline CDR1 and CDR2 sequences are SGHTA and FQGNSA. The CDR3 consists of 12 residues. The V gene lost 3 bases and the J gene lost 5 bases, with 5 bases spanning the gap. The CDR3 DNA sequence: TGTGCCAGCAGCTTTAAGGATCAGCCCCAGCATTTT. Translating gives CASSFKDQPQHF.

The CDR3 nucleotides are TGTGCCAGCAGAAAAGCGGGGGGCACAGATACGCAGTATTTT. The encoded protein is CASRKAGGTDTQYF. The gene calls are TRBV7-2 and TRBJ2-3; 8 bases are a match to TRBD2. The CDR3 runs 14 residues. The ends lost 6 bases at V and 1 base at J; junction bases unmatched: 3. Germline V gene sequence: CDR1 SGHTA, CDR2 FQGNSA.

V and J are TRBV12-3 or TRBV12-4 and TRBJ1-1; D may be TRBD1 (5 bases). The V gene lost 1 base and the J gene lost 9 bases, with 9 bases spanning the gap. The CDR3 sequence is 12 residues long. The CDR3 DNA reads TGTGCCAGCAGTTTAGGACAGACCCAAGCTTTCTTT. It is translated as CASSLGQTQAFF.

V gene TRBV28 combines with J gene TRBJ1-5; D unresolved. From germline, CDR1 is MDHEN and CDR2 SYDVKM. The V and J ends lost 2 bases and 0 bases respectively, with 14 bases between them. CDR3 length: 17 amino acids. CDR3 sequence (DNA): TGTGCCAGCAGTTTAAGGCAGCCCAGTTATAGCAATCAGCCCCAGCATTTT. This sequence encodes CASSLRQPSYSNQPQHF. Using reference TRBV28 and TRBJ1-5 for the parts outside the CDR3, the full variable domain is DVKVTQSSRYLVKRTGEKVFLECVQDMDHENMFWYRQDPGLGLRLIYFSYDVKMKEKGDIPEGYSVSREKKERFSLILESASTNQTSMYLCASSLRQPSYSNQPQHFGDGTRLSIL.

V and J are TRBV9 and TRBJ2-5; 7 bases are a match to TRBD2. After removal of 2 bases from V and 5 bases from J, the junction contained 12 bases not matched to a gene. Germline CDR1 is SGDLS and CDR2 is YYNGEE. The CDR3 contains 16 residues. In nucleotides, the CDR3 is TGTGCCAGCAGCGTCGTAGCTAGCGGCCTCGGGGAGACCCAGTACTTC. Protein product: CASSVVASGLGETQYF.

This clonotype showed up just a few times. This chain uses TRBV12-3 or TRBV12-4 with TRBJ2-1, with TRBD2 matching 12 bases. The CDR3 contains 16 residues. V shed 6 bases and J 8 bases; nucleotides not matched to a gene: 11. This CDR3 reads CASSWTRLAGVYEQFF. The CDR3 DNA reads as TGTGCCAGCAGCTGGACGAGACTAGCGGGAGTATATGAGCAGTTCTTC.

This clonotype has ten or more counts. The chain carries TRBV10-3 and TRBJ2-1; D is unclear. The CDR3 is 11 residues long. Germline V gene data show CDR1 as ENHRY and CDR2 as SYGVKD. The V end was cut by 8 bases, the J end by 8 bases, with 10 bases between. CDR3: CAISNLDEQFF. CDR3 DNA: TGTGCCATCTCAAATCTGGATGAGCAGTTCTTC.

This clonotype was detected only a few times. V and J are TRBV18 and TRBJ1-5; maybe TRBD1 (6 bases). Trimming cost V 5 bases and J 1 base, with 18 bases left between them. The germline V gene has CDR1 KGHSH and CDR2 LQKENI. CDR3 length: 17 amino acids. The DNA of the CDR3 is TGTGCCAGCTCAGCGGGGGTGGGGGCCGGGAGCAATCAGCCCCAGCATTTT. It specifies CASSAGVGAGSNQPQHF.

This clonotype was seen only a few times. For the CDR3, the DNA is TGTGCCAGCAGTTTAAAACTGCGCCACATGAATAGCAATCAGCCCCAGCATTTT. Translating gives CASSLKLRHMNSNQPQHF. The chain carries TRBV12-3 or TRBV12-4 and TRBJ1-5; D unclear. The CDR3 totals 18 residues. V lost 2 bases to trimming and J lost 0 bases, with 17 bases between them.

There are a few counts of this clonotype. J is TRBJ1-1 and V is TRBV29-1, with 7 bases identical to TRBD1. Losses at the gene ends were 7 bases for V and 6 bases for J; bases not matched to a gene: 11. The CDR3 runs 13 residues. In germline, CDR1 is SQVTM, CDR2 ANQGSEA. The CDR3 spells CSASLTGVAEAFF. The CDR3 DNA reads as TGCAGCGCCTCACTAACAGGGGTGGCTGAAGCTTTCTTT.